The rows below give T cell receptor beta chains drawn from one sample of a study of T-cell memory formation after mild COVID-19. TCRdb recomputed calls from the 5' RACE reads with MiXCR, one row per CDR3 protein. The sample carries about 320,000 distinct CDR3 sequences, more than 13% recorded once. Input material: PBMCs or a T cell subset sorted from them (not recorded which). The receptors originated from a man between 18 and 35 years old who had mild COVID-19 (a few samples of this study predate the infection). Cell type and time point are not known. Each CDR3 is given with its conserved first and last residue. The order of the fields is clone size, D gene, V gene, J gene, CDR3 protein, CDR3 DNA. A D gene is named only where the DNA matches it firmly. Expanded clones get a size class; other rows say once, few or many, or leave the size out.

>.|TRBD1|TRBV20-1|TRBJ2-3
CSASLPNRLGQGVDTQYF
TGCAGTGCTAGCCTCCCGAATAGGCTTGGTCAGGGGGTTGATACGCAGTATTTT
>many|.|TRBV6-4|TRBJ1-6
CASSDRDNSPLHF
TGTGCCAGCAGTGACAGGGATAATTCACCCCTCCACTTT
>.|.|TRBV5-4|TRBJ1-2
CASSSGAGYGYTF
TGTGCCAGCAGCTCGGGCGCGGGCTATGGCTACACCTTC
>.|.|TRBV4-1|TRBJ1-5
CASSRRWVSNQPQHF
TGCGCCAGCAGCCGGCGGTGGGTGAGCAATCAGCCCCAGCATTTT
>.|.|TRBV4-3|TRBJ2-5
CASSQGQGRRETQYF
TGCGCCAGCAGCCAAGGGCAGGGGAGGCGAGAGACCCAGTACTTC
>.|.|TRBV4-1|TRBJ1-1
CASSHVPGRRMNTEAFF
TGCGCCAGCAGCCATGTGCCGGGACGGCGGATGAACACTGAAGCTTTCTTT
>.|.|TRBV6-2/TRBV6-3|TRBJ1-6
CASRPPGSPLHF
TGTGCCAGCAGACCTCCGGGATCACCCCTCCACTTT
>few|.|TRBV7-8|TRBJ1-1
CASSSGRVPSDKAFF
TGTGCCAGCAGCTCAGGGCGGGTTCCGAGTGATAAAGCTTTCTTT
>.|.|TRBV6-2/TRBV6-3|TRBJ2-4
CASRTTGTSLAKNIQYF
TGTGCCAGCAGAACGACCGGGACATCCCTAGCCAAAAACATTCAGTACTTC
>.|TRBD2|TRBV2|TRBJ2-3
CASTATSGGVYTDTQYF
TGTGCCAGCACGGCGACGAGCGGGGGGGTTTACACAGATACGCAGTATTTT
>.|.|TRBV18|TRBJ1-3
CASSPRKGSSGNTIYF
TGTGCCAGCTCACCACGAAAGGGCAGCTCTGGAAACACCATATATTTT
>.|.|TRBV29-1|TRBJ2-7
CSVEEYYEQYF
TGCAGCGTTGAAGAGTACTACGAGCAGTACTTC
>.|TRBD1|TRBV24-1|TRBJ2-1
CATSGIRDRSDNEQFF
TGTGCCACCAGTGGGATCCGGGACAGATCGGACAATGAGCAGTTCTTC
>few|TRBD2|TRBV25-1|TRBJ2-7
CATRGLAGEQYF
TGTGCCACCCGAGGACTAGCGGGCGAGCAGTACTTC
>.|.|TRBV5-6|TRBJ1-2
CASSLASGSYGYTF
TGTGCCAGCAGCTTGGCCTCGGGCAGCTATGGCTACACCTTC
>few|.|TRBV20-1|TRBJ1-2
CSAIPRGYGYTF
TGCAGTGCGATACCTCGGGGGTATGGCTACACCTTC
>many|.|TRBV20-1|TRBJ1-2
CSARAQPRNYGYTF
TGCAGTGCTAGAGCACAGCCGCGGAACTATGGCTACACCTTC
>.|TRBD2|TRBV5-1|TRBJ2-5
CASREGSGDETQYF
TGCGCCAGCAGGGAAGGTAGCGGGGATGAGACCCAGTACTTC
>few|TRBD1|TRBV6-5|TRBJ2-7
CASSYATGSTYEQYF
TGTGCCAGCAGTTACGCGACAGGGTCCACCTACGAGCAGTACTTC
>.|.|TRBV12-3/TRBV12-4|TRBJ2-1
CASSLSGQSYNEQFF
TGTGCCAGCAGCTTAAGCGGACAGTCCTACAATGAGCAGTTCTTC
>.|.|TRBV12-3/TRBV12-4|TRBJ2-3
CASSQPGGFTDTQYF
TGTGCCAGCAGTCAACCAGGGGGGTTCACAGATACGCAGTATTTT
>few|.|TRBV7-9|TRBJ2-1
CASSPRGHQGNEQFF
TGTGCCAGCAGCCCGCGAGGGCACCAGGGCAATGAGCAGTTCTTC
>.|TRBD2|TRBV5-1|TRBJ2-1
CASSSDGGSRHNEQFF
TGCGCCAGCAGCTCGGACGGGGGGTCCCGCCACAATGAGCAGTTCTTC
>.|.|TRBV6-2/TRBV6-3|TRBJ1-1
CASSRHLQENTEAFF
TGTGCCAGCAGTCGCCACCTACAGGAGAACACTGAAGCTTTCTTT
>.|TRBD1|TRBV6-1|TRBJ1-2
CASSETGDPYGYTF
TGTGCCAGCAGTGAGACAGGGGATCCCTATGGCTACACCTTC
>few|.|TRBV29-1|TRBJ2-2
CSVAGRRSTGELFF
TGCAGCGTTGCCGGCAGGAGAAGTACCGGGGAGCTGTTTTTT
>.|.|TRBV20-1|TRBJ1-2
CSVLTADSQYYYGYTF
TGCAGTGTCCTAACTGCGGACAGTCAGTACTACTATGGCTACACCTTC
>few|TRBD2|TRBV29-1|TRBJ2-1
CSFKSGGSYNEQFF
TGCAGCTTCAAGTCGGGGGGCTCCTACAATGAGCAGTTCTTC
>few|.|TRBV7-9|TRBJ2-7
CASSPYPYEQYF
TGTGCCAGCAGCCCCTACCCCTACGAGCAGTACTTC
>.|TRBD1|TRBV5-1|TRBJ2-5
CASSLTGQGRQETQYF
TGCGCCAGCAGCTTAACGGGACAGGGGAGACAAGAGACCCAGTACTTC
>.|.|TRBV7-2|TRBJ1-1
CASAAGRGRAFF
TGTGCCTCTGCGGCGGGCAGGGGACGCGCTTTCTTT
>once|.|TRBV29-1|TRBJ2-1
CSVEDLRNEQFF
TGCAGCGTTGAAGATCTTCGTAATGAGCAGTTCTTC
>few|.|TRBV12-3/TRBV12-4|TRBJ1-6
CASSFEGSPLHF
TGTGCCAGCAGTTTCGAAGGTTCACCCCTCCACTTT
>few|.|TRBV20-1|TRBJ1-5
CSAGSGGNQPQHF
TGCAGTGCTGGAAGTGGTGGGAATCAGCCCCAGCATTTT
>.|.|TRBV10-3|TRBJ2-5
CAISGEEAPSETQYF
TGTGCCATCAGTGGGGAAGAAGCACCCTCGGAGACCCAGTACTTC
>few|TRBD2|TRBV9|TRBJ2-3
CASSEPPGGGSSDTQYF
TGTGCCAGCAGCGAGCCCCCCGGGGGGGGGAGTTCGGATACGCAGTATTTT
>few|.|TRBV5-1|TRBJ1-4
CASSLYSAANEKLFF
TGCGCCAGCAGCCTTTACTCCGCGGCTAATGAAAAACTGTTTTTT
>many|TRBD2|TRBV7-2|TRBJ2-5
CASSPGLAGGQETQYF
TGTGCCAGCAGCCCGGGACTAGCGGGGGGACAAGAGACCCAGTACTTC
>.|TRBD1|TRBV5-1|TRBJ2-7
CASSPKPGQVSYEQYF
TGCGCCAGCAGCCCGAAACCGGGACAGGTAAGCTACGAGCAGTACTTC
>.|.|TRBV12-3/TRBV12-4|TRBJ2-7
CASSFSQGYEQYF
TGTGCCAGCAGTTTCTCTCAGGGCTACGAGCAGTACTTC
>.|.|TRBV12-3/TRBV12-4|TRBJ1-1
CASSLEGANTEAFF
TGTGCCAGCAGTTTGGAGGGAGCAAACACTGAAGCTTTCTTT
>.|.|TRBV30|TRBJ1-2
CASGPTGIYGYTF
TGTGCCTCCGGACCCACTGGGATCTATGGCTACACCTTC
>few|.|TRBV10-3|TRBJ2-5
CAITGQPGETQYF
TGTGCCATCACGGGGCAACCCGGGGAGACCCAGTACTTC
>few|.|TRBV5-6|TRBJ1-4
CASSLGHSRGGKLFF
TGTGCCAGCAGCTTGGGTCATTCCAGGGGTGGAAAACTGTTTTTT
>.|.|TRBV5-1|TRBJ2-3
CASSFLAQSTDTQYF
TGCGCCAGCAGCTTTCTAGCGCAAAGCACAGATACGCAGTATTTT
>once|TRBD2|TRBV20-1|TRBJ2-1
CSARGPPGPRLAVLNEQFF
TGCAGTGCTAGAGGGCCCCCCGGCCCCCGACTAGCGGTGCTCAATGAGCAGTTCTTC
>many|.|TRBV7-2|TRBJ2-3
CASSFRTDTQYF
TGTGCCAGCAGCTTCCGCACAGATACGCAGTATTTT
>.|.|TRBV20-1|TRBJ1-1
CSARQYMNTEAFF
TGCAGTGCTAGACAGTACATGAACACTGAAGCTTTCTTT